The 9 T cell receptor beta chains below come from one sample, sequenced in a study of neurological immune-mediated disorders. TCRdb reanalysed the 5' RACE reads using MiXCR and keeps one entry per CDR3 protein. Here the sample spans 65,000 to 85,000 distinct CDR3 sequences, about 3% being singletons. Material: PBMCs. These TCRs come from a woman aged 45-65 years with multiple sclerosis.

There are many counts of this clonotype. CDR3 nucleotides: TGTGCCAGCAGCAGGGGGGACTATAATTCACCCCTCCACTTT. It translates to CASSRGDYNSPLHF. This chain uses TRBV7-2 with TRBJ1-6; D may be TRBD1 (6 bases). Trimming removed 5 bases from V and 3 bases from J, with 8 bases in between. This CDR3 is built from 14 residues. Germline V gene lookup returns CDR1 SGHTA and CDR2 FQGNSA.

At least ten counts were recorded for this clonotype. This sequence joins TRBV19 and TRBJ1-1, with 8 bases aligning to TRBD1. The CDR3 is 14 amino acids. Trimming removed 5 bases from V and 6 bases from J; junction bases left unmatched: 8. Germline V gives CDR1 LNHDA, CDR2 SQIVND (reference sequence). CDR3 loop: CASSEPGGAAEAFF. The DNA of the CDR3 is TGTGCCAGTAGTGAACCAGGGGGCGCAGCTGAAGCTTTCTTT.

This clonotype came up a few times. A clone one base away is much larger, so this may be a read error. The chain combines TRBV6-6 with TRBJ2-1; 10 bases align to TRBD1. J was trimmed by 8 bases and V by 6 bases; bases with no gene match: 7. The CDR3 length is 14 residues. The germline V gene encodes CDR1 MNHNY and CDR2 SVGAGI (reference sequence). The CDR3 coding sequence is TGTGCCAGCAGACAACCGACAGGGGGCTATGAGCAGTTCTTC. As protein: CASRQPTGGYEQFF.

This clonotype showed up many times. This sequence joins TRBV20-1 and TRBJ2-7; TRBD1 aligns across 9 bases. This CDR3 spans 15 amino acids. The ends lost 0 bases at V and 2 bases at J; junction bases unmatched: 5. Germline V gives CDR1 DFQATT, CDR2 SNEGSKA (reference sequence). The CDR3 DNA reads as TGCAGTGCTAGAGATGATGACAGGGGGACCTACGAGCAGTACGTC. It translates to CSARDDDRGTYEQYV.

This clonotype was seen at least ten times. The V gene is TRBV12-3 or TRBV12-4, the J gene TRBJ2-1; TRBD2 matches at 7 bases. Trimming at V came to 6 bases and at J to 4 bases, leaving 6 bases not matched to a gene. The length of the CDR3 is 14 residues. The CDR3 DNA sequence: TGTGCCAGCAGACGGGGAGCGGGGTACAATGAGCAGTTCTTC. Translation gives CASRRGAGYNEQFF.

Ten or more counts support this clonotype. The chain uses TRBV6-6 and TRBJ1-5, with TRBD1 matching over 11 bases. CDR1 and CDR2 from the germline V gene are MNHNY and SVGAGI (reference sequence). The CDR3 length is 14 residues. With 6 bases clipped from V and 4 bases from J, the junction kept 2 bases outside the gene matches. The CDR3 DNA sequence: TGTGCCAGCAGCCGGGACAGGGGGAATCAGCCCCAGCATTTT. Protein product: CASSRDRGNQPQHF.

This clonotype was detected many times. The CDR3 spells CATSREKRTSGAKETQYF. The CDR3 coding sequence is TGTGCCACCAGCAGAGAAAAGAGGACTAGCGGGGCAAAAGAGACCCAGTACTTC. This chain links TRBV15 with TRBJ2-5; 12 nucleotides line up with TRBD2. The J segment lost 3 bases and the V segment lost 0 bases, leaving 8 bases of the junction unmatched. Germline V gene lookup returns CDR1 LNHNV and CDR2 YYDKDF (reference sequence). The CDR3 is 18 amino acids.

This clonotype was seen repeatedly, ten times or more. This chain links TRBV5-1 with TRBJ2-3; D may be TRBD1 (6 bases). Germline-derived CDR1 and CDR2 are SGHRS and YFSETQ. The CDR3 has 12 amino acids. V shed 4 bases and J shed 7 bases, with 10 bases lying between them. The CDR3 bases are TGCGCCAGCAGCCTACAGGGATATACGCAGTATTTT. Translated, it gives CASSLQGYTQYF.

This clonotype was detected many times. The chain joins TRBV7-7 to TRBJ2-5, with unresolved D. The CDR3 runs 15 residues. Germline V gene sequence: CDR1 SSHAT, CDR2 FNYEAQ (reference sequence). V lost 5 bases to trimming and J lost 3 bases, with 16 bases between them. CDR3 sequence (DNA): TGTGCCAGCAGCCTCTCGGCGGCCTCGGAAGAGACCCAGTACTTC. This codes for CASSLSAASEETQYF. Drawing the rest from reference TRBV7-7 and TRBJ2-5, the complete variable domain is GAGVSQSPRYKVTKRGQDVTLRCDPISSHATLYWYQQALGQGPEFLTYFNYEAQPDKSGLPSDRFSAERPEGSISTLTIQRTEQRDSAMYRCASSLSAASEETQYFGPGTRLLVL.